This TCR beta chain was sequenced in a study of control samples from healthy donors and cancer patients. Clones were sequenced by immunoSEQ multiplex PCR, and TCRdb holds only the in-frame ones, with some missing. Of around 150,000 clones in the sample, roughly 90% were seen once. Germline-derived CDR1 and CDR2 are MGHRA and YSYEKL. The CDR3 spans 13 residues. The V end was cut by 3 bases, the J end by 3 bases, with 9 bases between. The sample comprised blood. This rearrangement joins TRBV4-1 to TRBJ2-7; D remains unclear. The source of this sequence is a man under 40 in good health. The CDR3 DNA reads TGCGCCAGCAGCCATAACCCCCACTACGAGCAGTACTTC. Protein sequence: CASSHNPHYEQYF.